This TCR beta chain emerged from a study of CD8+CD57+ T cells in acquired aplastic anemia. Study overall: Each DNA sample taken from sorted CD4+ and CD8+ cells came to around 3.4 ug on average. Points from the study as a whole: Any difference that existed in CD8+ Simpson's diversity between patients and controls was not significant.

Sequencing involved patients with CD8+CD57+ cell expansion previously shown by flow cytometry. Each patient carried a diagnosis of severe acquired aplastic anemia. The blood sampling took place in patients who had so far received no therapy. The V gene's germline CDR1 is SQVTM and CDR2 ANQGSEA. The CDR3 contains 14 residues. V lost 7 bases, J lost 0 bases, and 15 bases lay in between. For this clonotype: What it recognizes is unknown.

Using genomic DNA as the template, TCR beta VDJ and CDR3 profiling was carried out. Via MiXCR, TCRdb re-called the reads, giving one row per CDR3 protein. This table holds about 200,000 distinct CDR3 sequences, around three fifths found once. This chain connects TRBV29-1 to TRBJ1-1; D is unresolved. The receptor was derived from a human donor with aplastic anemia. Material: sorted CD4+, CD8+, or CD8+CD57+ T cells (not recorded which) from PBMCs. The CDR3 DNA reads TGCAGCGGGTCCTACAGCGCGATGAACACTGAAGCTTTCTTT. Translating it yields CSGSYSAMNTEAFF. Full variable domain (missing parts from reference TRBV29-1 and TRBJ1-1): SAVISQKPSRDICQRGTSLTIQCQVDSQVTMMFWYRQQPGQSLTLIATANQGSEATYESGFVIDKFPISRPNLTFSTLTVSNMSPEDSSIYLCSGSYSAMNTEAFFGQGTRLTVV.